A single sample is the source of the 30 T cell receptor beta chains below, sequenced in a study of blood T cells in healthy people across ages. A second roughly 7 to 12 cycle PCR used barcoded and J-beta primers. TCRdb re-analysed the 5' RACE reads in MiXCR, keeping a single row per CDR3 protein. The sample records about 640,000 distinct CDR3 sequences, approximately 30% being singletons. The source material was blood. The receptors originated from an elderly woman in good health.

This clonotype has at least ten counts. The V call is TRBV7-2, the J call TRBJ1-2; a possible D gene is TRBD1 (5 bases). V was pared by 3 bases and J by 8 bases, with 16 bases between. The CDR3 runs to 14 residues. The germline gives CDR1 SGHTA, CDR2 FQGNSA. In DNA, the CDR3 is TGTGCCAGCAGCTTCCCAGGACACGGTTACGGCTACACCTTC. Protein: CASSFPGHGYGYTF.

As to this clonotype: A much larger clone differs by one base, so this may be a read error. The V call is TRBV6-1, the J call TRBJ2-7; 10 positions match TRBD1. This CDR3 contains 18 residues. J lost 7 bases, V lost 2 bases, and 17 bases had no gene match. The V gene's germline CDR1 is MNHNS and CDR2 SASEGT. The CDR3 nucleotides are TGTGCCAGCAGTGAATACCCCCGGGACAGGGGCCTCTACAATGAGCAGTACTTC. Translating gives CASSEYPRDRGLYNEQYF.

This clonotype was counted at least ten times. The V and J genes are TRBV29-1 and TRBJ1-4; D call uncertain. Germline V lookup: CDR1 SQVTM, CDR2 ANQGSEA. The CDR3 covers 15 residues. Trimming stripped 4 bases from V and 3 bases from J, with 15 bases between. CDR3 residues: CSVAEELRANEKLFF. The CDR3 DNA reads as TGCAGCGTTGCAGAGGAACTCCGGGCTAATGAAAAACTGTTTTTT.

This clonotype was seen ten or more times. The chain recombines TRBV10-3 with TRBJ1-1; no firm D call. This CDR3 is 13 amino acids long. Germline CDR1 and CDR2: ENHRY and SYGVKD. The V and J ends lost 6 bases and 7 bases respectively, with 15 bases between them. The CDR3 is CAIRGSFLGEAFF. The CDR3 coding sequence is TGTGCCATCAGAGGGTCATTTCTGGGTGAAGCTTTCTTT.

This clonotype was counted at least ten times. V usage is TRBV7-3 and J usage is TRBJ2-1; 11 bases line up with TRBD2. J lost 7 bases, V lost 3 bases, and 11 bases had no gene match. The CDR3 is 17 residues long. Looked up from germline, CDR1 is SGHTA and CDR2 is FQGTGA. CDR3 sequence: CASSFLGLAGPGNEQFF. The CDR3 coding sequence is TGTGCCAGCAGCTTCCTCGGACTAGCGGGCCCGGGGAATGAGCAGTTCTTC.

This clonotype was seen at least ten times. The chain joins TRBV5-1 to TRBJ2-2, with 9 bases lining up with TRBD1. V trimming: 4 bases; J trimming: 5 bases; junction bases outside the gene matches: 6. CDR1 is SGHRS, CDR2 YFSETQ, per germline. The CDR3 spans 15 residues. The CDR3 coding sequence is TGCGCCAGCAGCCCACGGACAGGGGATACCGGGGAGCTGTTTTTT. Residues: CASSPRTGDTGELFF.

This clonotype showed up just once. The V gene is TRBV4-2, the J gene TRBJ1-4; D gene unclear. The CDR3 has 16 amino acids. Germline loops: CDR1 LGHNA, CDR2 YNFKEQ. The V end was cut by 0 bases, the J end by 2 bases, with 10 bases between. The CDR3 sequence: CASSQDVGSTNEKLFF. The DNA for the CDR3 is TGTGCCAGCAGCCAAGATGTGGGTTCGACTAATGAAAAACTGTTTTTT.

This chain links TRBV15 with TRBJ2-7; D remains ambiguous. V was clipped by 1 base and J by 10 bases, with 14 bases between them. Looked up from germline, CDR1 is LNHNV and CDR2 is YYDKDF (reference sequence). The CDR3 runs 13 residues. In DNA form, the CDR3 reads TGTGCCACCAGCAGAGTCTCCAAGGGCTCCCAGTACTTC. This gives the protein CATSRVSKGSQYF.

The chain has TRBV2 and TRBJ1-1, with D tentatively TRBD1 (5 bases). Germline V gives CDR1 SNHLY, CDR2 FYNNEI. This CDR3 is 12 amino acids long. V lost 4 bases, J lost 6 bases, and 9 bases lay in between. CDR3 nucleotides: TGTGCCAGCAGTGCGGGACGCTCTGAAGCTTTCTTT. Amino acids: CASSAGRSEAFF.

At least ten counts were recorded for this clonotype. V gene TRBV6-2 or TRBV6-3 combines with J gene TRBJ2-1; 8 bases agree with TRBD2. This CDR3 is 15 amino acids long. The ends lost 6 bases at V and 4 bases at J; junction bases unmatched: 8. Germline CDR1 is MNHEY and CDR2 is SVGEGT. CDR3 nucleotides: TGTGCCAGCAGGGAGTCGGGGGGGGAGTACAATGAGCAGTTCTTC. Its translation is CASRESGGEYNEQFF.

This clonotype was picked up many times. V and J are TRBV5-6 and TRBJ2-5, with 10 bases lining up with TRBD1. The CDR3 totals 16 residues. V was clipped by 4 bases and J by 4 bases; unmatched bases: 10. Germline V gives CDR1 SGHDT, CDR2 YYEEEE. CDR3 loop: CASSAPGQGIGETQYF. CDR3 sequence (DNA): TGTGCCAGCAGCGCTCCGGGACAGGGGATCGGAGAGACCCAGTACTTC.

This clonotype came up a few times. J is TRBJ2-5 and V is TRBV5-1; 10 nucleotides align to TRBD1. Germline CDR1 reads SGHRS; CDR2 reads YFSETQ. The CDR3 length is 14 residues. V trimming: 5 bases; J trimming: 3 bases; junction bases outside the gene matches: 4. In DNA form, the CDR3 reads TGCGCCAGCAGTCGCGGGACAGGGGAAGAGACCCAGTACTTC. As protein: CASSRGTGEETQYF.

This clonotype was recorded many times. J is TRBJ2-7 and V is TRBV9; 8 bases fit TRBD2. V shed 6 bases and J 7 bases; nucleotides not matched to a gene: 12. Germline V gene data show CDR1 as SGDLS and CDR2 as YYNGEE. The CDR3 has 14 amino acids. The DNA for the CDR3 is TGTGCCAGCATCAAAGCGGGGGCCCTAAGGGAGCAGTACTTC. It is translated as CASIKAGALREQYF.

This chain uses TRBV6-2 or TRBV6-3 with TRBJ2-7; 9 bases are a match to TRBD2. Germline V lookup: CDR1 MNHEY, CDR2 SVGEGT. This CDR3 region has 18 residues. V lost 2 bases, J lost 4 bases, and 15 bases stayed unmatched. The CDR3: CASSYEAGGPLFDYEQYF. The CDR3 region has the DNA TGTGCCAGCAGTTACGAGGCGGGAGGGCCTCTCTTCGATTACGAGCAGTACTTC.

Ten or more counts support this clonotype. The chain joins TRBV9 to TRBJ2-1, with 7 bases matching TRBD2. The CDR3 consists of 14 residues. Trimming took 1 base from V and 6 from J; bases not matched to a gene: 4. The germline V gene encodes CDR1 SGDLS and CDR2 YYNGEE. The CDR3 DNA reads TGTGCCAGCAGCGTAAGCGGGACCCTCAATGAGCAGTTCTTC. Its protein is CASSVSGTLNEQFF.

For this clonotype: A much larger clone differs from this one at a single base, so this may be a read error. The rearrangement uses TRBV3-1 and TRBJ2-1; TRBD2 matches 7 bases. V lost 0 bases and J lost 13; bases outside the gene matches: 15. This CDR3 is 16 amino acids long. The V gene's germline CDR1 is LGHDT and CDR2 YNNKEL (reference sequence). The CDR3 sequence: CASSQEASGPLETQFF. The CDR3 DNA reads TGTGCCAGCAGCCAAGAGGCTAGCGGCCCTTTAGAGACCCAGTTCTTC.

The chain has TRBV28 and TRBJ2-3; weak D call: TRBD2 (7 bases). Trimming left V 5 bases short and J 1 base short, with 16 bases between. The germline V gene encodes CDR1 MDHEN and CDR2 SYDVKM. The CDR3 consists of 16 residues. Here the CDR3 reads CASSDAGARGTDTQYF. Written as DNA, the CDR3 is TGTGCCAGCAGTGACGCGGGGGCTAGGGGCACAGATACGCAGTATTTT.

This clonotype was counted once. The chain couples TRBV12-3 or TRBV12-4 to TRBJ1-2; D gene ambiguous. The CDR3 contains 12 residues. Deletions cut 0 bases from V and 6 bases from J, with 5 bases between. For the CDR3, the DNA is TGTGCCAGCAGTTTAGCAGCCGATGGCTACACCTTC. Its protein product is CASSLAADGYTF.

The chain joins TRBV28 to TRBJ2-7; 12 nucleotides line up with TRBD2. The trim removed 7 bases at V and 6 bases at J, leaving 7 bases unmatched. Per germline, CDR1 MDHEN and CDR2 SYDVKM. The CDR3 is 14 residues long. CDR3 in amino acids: CASTLAGGIPEQYF. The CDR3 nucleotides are TGTGCCAGCACACTAGCGGGAGGAATTCCCGAGCAGTACTTC. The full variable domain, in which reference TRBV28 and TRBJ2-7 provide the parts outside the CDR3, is DVKVTQSSRYLVKRTGEKVFLECVQDMDHENMFWYRQDPGLGLRLIYFSYDVKMKEKGDIPEGYSVSREKKERFSLILESASTNQTSMYLCASTLAGGIPEQYFGPGTRLTVT.

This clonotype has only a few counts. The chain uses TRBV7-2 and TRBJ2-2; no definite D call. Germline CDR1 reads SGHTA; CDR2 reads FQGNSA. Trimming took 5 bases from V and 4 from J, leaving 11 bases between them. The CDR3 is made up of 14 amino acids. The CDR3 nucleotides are TGTGCCAGCAGCGCCTTCCGATCCACCGGGGAGCTGTTTTTT. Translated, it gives CASSAFRSTGELFF.

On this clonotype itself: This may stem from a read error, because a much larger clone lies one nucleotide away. The chain's CDR3 is CASSLVFLDYGYTF. The CDR3 DNA reads TGTGCCAGCAGCTTAGTCTTCCTGGACTATGGCTACACCTTC. The chain has TRBV7-9 and TRBJ1-2; D uncertain. The V gene lost 1 base and the J gene lost 3 bases, with 9 bases spanning the gap. The CDR3 extends over 14 amino acids. Germline-derived CDR1 and CDR2 are SEHNR and FQNEAQ (reference sequence).

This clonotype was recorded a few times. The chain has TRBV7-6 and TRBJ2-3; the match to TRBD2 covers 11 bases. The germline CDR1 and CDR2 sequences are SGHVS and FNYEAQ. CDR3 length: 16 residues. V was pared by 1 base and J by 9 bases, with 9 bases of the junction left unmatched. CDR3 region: CASSLEGLAGGRTQYF. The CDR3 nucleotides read TGTGCCAGCAGCTTAGAAGGCCTAGCGGGGGGTCGGACGCAGTATTTT.

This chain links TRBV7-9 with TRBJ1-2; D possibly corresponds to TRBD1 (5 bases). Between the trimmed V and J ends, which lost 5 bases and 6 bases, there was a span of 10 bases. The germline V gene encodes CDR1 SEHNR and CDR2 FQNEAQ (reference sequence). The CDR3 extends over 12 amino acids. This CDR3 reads CASSRGIDGYTF. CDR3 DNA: TGTGCCAGCAGCAGGGGTATCGATGGCTACACCTTC.

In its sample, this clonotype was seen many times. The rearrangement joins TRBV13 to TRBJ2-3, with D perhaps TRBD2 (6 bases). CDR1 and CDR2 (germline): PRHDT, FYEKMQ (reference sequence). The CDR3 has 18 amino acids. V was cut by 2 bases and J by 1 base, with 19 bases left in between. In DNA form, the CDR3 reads TGTGCCAGCAGCTTAAAAGGTCTAGGAGGGACGGGCACAGATACGCAGTATTTT. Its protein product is CASSLKGLGGTGTDTQYF.

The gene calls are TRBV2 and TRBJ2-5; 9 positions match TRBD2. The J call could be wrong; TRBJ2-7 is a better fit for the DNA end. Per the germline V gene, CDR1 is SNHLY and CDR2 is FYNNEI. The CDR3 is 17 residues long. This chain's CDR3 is CASSESGGRLGYGEQYF. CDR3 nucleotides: TGTGCCAGCAGTGAAAGCGGGGGGAGACTAGGTTATGGCGAGCAGTACTTC.

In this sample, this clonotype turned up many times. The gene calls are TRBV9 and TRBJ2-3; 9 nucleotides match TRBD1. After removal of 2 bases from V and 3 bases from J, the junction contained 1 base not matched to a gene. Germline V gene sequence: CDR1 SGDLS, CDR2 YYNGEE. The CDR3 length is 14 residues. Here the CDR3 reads CASSVGTGTDTQYF. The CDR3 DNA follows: TGTGCCAGCAGCGTTGGGACAGGGACAGATACGCAGTATTTT.

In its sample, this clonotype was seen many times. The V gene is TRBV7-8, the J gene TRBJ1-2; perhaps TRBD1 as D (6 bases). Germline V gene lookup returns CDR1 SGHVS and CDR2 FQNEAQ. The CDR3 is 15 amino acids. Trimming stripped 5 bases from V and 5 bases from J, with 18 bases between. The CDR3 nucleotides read TGTGCCAGCAGCAGTGGAAGGGGGGACACTTATGGCTACACCTTC. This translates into CASSSGRGDTYGYTF.

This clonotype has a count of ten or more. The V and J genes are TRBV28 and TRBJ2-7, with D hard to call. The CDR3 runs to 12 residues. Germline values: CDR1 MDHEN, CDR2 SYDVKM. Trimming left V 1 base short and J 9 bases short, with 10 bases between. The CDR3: CASSLSLGMQYF. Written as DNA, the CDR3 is TGTGCCAGCAGTTTATCTCTGGGAATGCAGTACTTC.

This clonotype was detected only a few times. The CDR3 is CASRPPGREMSYTF. The DNA of the CDR3 is TGTGCCAGCAGACCCCCCGGCAGGGAGATGAGCTACACCTTC. This chain joins TRBV28 and TRBJ1-2; D perhaps matches TRBD1 (5 bases). The CDR3 covers 14 residues. CDR1 and CDR2 (germline): MDHEN, SYDVKM. The V end lost 6 bases, the J end lost 9 bases, and 20 bases lay between the germline ends.

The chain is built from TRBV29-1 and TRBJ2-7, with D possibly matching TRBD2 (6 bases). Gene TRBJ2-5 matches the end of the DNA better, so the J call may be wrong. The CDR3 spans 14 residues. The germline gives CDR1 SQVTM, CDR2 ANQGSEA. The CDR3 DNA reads TGCAGCGTCCGGCGGGACTCATTACAAGAGACCCAGTACTTC. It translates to CSVRRDSLQETQYF.